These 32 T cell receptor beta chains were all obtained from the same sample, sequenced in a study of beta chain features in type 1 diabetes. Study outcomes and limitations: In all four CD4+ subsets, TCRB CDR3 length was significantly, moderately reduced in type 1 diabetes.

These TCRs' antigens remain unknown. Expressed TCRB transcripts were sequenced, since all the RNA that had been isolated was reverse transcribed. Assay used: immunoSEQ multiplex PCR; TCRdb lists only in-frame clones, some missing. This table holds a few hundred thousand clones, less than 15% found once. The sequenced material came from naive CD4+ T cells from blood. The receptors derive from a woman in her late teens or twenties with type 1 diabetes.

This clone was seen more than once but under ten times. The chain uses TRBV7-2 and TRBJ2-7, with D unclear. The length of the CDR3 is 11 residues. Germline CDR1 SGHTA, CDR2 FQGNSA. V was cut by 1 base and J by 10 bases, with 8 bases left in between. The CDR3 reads CASSLGRLQYF. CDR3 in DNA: TGTGCCAGCAGCTTAGGGAGACTCCAGTACTTC. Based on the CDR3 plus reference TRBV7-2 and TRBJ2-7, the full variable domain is GAGVSQSPSNKVTEKGKDVELRCDPISGHTALYWYRQSLGQGLEFLIYFQGNSAPDKSGLPSDRFSAERTGGSVSTLTIQRTQQEDSAVYLCASSLGRLQYFGPGTRLTVT.

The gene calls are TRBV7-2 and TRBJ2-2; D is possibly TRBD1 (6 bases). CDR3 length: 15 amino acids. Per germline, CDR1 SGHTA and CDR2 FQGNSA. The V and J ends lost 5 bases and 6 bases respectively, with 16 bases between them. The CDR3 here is CASSPATGRSGELFF. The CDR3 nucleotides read TGTGCCAGCAGCCCGGCGACAGGAAGGTCCGGGGAGCTGTTTTTT.

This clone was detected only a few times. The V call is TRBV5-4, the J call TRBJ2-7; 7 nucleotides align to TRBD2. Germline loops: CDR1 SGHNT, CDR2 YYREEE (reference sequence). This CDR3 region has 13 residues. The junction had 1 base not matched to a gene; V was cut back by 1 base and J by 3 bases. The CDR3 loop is CASSLSGGYEQYF. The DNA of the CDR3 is TGTGCCAGCAGCTTGTCGGGGGGCTACGAGCAGTACTTC.

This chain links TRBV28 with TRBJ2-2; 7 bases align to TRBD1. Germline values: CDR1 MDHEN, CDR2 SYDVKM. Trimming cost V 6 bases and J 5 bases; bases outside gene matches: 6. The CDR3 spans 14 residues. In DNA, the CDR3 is TGTGCCAGCAGCCCGGGACAGCAAACCGGGGAGCTGTTTTTT. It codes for CASSPGQQTGELFF.

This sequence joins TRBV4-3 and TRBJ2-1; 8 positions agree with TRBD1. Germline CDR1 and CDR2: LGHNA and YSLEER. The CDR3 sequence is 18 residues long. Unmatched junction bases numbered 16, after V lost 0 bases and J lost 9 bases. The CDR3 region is CASSQETGERGWSGEQFF. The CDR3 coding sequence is TGCGCCAGCAGCCAAGAGACAGGGGAGCGTGGTTGGTCGGGTGAGCAGTTCTTC.

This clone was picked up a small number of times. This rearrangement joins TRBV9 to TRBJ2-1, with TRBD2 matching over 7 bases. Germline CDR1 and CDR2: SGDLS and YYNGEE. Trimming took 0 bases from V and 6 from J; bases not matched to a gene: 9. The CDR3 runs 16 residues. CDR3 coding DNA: TGTGCCAGCAGCGTAGATGGAGCGGGAAGAGGCAATGAGCAGTTCTTC. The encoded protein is CASSVDGAGRGNEQFF.

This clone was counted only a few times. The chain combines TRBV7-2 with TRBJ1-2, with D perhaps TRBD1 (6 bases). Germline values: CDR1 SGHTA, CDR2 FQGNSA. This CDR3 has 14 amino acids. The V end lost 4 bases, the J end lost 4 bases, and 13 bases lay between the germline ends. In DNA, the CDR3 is TGTGCCAGCAGCTATAACAGGGAAAGCTATGGCTACACCTTC. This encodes CASSYNRESYGYTF.

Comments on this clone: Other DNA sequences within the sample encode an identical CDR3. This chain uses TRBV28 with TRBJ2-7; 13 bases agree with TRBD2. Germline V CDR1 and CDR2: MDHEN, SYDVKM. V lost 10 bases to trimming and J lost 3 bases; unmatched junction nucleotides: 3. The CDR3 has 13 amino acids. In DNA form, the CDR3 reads TGTGCCACCAGGACTAGCGGGAGCTACGAGCAGTACTTC. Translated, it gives CATRTSGSYEQYF.

Here the CDR3 DNA reads TGCGCCAGCAGCCCGGGGACTAGCGGCCAAGAGACCCAGTACTTC. Encoded protein: CASSPGTSGQETQYF. This chain connects TRBV4-1 to TRBJ2-5; 11 nucleotides match TRBD2. Per germline, CDR1 MGHRA and CDR2 YSYEKL. CDR3 size: 15 residues. V was clipped by 4 bases and J by 1 base; unmatched bases: 2.

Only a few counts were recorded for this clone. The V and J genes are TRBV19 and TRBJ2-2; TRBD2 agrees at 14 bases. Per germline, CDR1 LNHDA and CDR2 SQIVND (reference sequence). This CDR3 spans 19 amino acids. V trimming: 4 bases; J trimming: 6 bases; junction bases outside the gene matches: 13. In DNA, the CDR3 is TGTGCCAGTAGTACGGGACTAGCGGGAGCCCTTGGGACGGCCGGGGAGCTGTTTTTT. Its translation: CASSTGLAGALGTAGELFF.

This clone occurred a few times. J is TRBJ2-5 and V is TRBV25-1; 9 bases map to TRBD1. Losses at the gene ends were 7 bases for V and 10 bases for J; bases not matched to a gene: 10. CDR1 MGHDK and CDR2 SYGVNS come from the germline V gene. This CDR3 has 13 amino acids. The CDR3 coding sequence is TGTGCCAGCACAGACAGGGGGGGACTTGGCCAGTACTTC. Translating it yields CASTDRGGLGQYF. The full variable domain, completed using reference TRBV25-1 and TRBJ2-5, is EADIYQTPRYLVIGTGKKITLECSQTMGHDKMYWYQQDPGMELHLIHYSYGVNSTEKGDLSSESTVSRIRTEHFPLTLESARPSHTSQYLCASTDRGGLGQYFGPGTRLLVL.

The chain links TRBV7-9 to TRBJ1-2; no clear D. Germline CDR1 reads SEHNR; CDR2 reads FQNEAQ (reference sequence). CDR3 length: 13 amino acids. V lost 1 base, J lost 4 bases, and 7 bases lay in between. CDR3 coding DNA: TGTGCCAGCAGCTTAGTAGGGAGCTATGGCTACACCTTC. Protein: CASSLVGSYGYTF.

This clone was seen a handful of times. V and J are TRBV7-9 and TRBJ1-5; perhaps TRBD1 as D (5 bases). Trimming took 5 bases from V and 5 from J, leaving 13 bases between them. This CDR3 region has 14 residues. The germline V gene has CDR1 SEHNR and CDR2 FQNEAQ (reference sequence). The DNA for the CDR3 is TGTGCCAGCAGCGTTGACAGCACGGATCAGCCCCAGCATTTT. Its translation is CASSVDSTDQPQHF.

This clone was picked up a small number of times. The chain's CDR3 is CAWSSGLAGDTQYF. CDR3 sequence (DNA): TGTGCCTGGAGTAGCGGACTAGCGGGAGATACGCAGTATTTT. The chain has TRBV30 and TRBJ2-3; TRBD2 agrees at 11 bases. Germline V gene lookup returns CDR1 GTSNPN and CDR2 SVGIG (reference sequence). The CDR3 runs 14 residues. Losses at the gene ends were 2 bases for V and 5 bases for J; bases not matched to a gene: 3.

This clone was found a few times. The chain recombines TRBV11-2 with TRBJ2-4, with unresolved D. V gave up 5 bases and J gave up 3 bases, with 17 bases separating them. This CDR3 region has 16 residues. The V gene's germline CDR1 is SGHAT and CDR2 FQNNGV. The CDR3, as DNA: TGTGCCAGCAGCCCTACCCTACAGATATACAAAAACATTCAGTACTTC. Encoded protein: CASSPTLQIYKNIQYF.

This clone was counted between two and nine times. CDR3: CASSSTGIAGYTF. The CDR3, as DNA: TGTGCCAGCAGTTCAACAGGGATCGCTGGCTACACCTTC. This chain connects TRBV28 to TRBJ1-2; D might be TRBD1 (6 bases). Germline CDR1 and CDR2: MDHEN and SYDVKM. The CDR3 contains 13 residues. The V end was cut by 4 bases, the J end by 7 bases, with 13 bases between.

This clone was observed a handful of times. Written as DNA, the CDR3 is TGTGCCAGCAGCCCAAATAGAAATACCGGGGAGCTGTTTTTT. As protein: CASSPNRNTGELFF. The chain recombines TRBV7-3 with TRBJ2-2; no clear D. Per the germline V gene, CDR1 is SGHTA and CDR2 is FQGTGA. CDR3 length equals 14 residues. Deletions cut 5 bases from V and 5 bases from J, with 12 bases between.

CDR3 nucleotides: TGTGCCAGCAGCTTAGCTTTTAGGCGGGCGGCTGAAGCTTTCTTT. Encoded protein: CASSLAFRRAAEAFF. The V call is TRBV11-2, the J call TRBJ1-1; no definite D call. Per germline, CDR1 SGHAT and CDR2 FQNNGV. V lost 1 base and J lost 6, with 15 bases in between. The CDR3 contains 15 residues.

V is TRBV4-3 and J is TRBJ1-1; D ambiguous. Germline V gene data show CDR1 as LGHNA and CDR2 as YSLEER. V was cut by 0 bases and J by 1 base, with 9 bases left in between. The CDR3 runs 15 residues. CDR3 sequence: CASSQDSRGNTEAFF. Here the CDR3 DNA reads TGCGCCAGCAGCCAAGATTCACGGGGGAACACTGAAGCTTTCTTT.

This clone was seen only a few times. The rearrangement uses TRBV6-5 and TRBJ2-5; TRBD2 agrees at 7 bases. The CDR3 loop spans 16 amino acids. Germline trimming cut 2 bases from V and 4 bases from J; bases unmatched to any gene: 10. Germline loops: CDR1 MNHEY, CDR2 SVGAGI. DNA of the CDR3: TGTGCCAGCAGTTACGGAGGACTAGGGGTGAGAGAGACCCAGTACTTC. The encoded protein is CASSYGGLGVRETQYF.

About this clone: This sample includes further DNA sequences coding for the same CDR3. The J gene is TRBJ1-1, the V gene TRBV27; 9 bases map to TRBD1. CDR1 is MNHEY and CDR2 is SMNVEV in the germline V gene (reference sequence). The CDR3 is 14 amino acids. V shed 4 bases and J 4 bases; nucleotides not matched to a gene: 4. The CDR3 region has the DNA TGTGCCAGCAGTTGGGACAGGGCGGGCACTGAAGCTTTCTTT. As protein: CASSWDRAGTEAFF.

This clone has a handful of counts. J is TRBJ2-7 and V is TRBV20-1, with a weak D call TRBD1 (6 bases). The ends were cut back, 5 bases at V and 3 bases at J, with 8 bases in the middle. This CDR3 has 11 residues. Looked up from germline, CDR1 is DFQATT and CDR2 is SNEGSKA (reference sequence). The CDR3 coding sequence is TGCAGTGCTCCGGACAGCTACGAGCAGTACTTC. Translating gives CSAPDSYEQYF.

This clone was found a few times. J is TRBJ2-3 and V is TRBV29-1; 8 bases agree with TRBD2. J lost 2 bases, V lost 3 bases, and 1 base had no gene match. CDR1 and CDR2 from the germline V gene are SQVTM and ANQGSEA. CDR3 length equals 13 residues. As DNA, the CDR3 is TGCAGCGTTGATAGCGGGGTCACAGATACGCAGTATTTT. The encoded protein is CSVDSGVTDTQYF.

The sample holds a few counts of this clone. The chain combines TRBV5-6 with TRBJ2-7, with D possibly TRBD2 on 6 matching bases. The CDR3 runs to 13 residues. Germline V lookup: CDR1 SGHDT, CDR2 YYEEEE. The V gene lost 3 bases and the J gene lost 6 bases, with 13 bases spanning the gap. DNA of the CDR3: TGTGCCAGCAGCTACCCAGGGAGGTCCGAGCAGTACTTC. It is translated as CASSYPGRSEQYF.

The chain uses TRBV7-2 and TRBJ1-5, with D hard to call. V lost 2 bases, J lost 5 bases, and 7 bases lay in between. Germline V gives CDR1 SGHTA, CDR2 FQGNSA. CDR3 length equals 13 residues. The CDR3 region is CASSLSGHQPQHF. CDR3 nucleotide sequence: TGTGCCAGCAGCTTAAGTGGGCATCAGCCCCAGCATTTT.

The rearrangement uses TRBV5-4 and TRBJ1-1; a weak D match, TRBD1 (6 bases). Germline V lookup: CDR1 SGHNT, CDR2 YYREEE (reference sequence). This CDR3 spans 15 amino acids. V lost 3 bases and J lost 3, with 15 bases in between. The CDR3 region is CASSSGAQRDTEAFF. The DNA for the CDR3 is TGTGCCAGCAGCTCAGGGGCGCAGAGGGACACTGAAGCTTTCTTT.

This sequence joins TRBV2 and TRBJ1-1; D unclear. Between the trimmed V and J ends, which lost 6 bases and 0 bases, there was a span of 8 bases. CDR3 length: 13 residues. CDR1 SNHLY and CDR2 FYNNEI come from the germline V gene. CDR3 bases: TGTGCCAGCAGAGCGTATGTGAACACTGAAGCTTTCTTT. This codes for CASRAYVNTEAFF.

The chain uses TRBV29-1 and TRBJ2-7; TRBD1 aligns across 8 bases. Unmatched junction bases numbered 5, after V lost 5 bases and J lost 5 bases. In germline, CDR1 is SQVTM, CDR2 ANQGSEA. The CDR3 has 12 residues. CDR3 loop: CSVSQGADEQYF. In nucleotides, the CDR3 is TGCAGCGTTTCCCAGGGGGCAGACGAGCAGTACTTC.

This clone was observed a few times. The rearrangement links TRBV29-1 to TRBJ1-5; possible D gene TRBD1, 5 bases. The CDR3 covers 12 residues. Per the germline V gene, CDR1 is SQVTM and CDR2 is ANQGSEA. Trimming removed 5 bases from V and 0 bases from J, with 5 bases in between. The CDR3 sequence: CSVRGSNQPQHF. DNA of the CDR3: TGCAGCGTTAGGGGTAGCAATCAGCCCCAGCATTTT. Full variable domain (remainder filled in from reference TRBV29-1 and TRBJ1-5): SAVISQKPSRDICQRGTSLTIQCQVDSQVTMMFWYRQQPGQSLTLIATANQGSEATYESGFVIDKFPISRPNLTFSTLTVSNMSPEDSSIYLCSVRGSNQPQHFGDGTRLSIL.

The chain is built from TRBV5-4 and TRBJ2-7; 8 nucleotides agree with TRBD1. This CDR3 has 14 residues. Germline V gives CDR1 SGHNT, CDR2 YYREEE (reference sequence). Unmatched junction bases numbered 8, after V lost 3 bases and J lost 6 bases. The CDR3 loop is CASSYRDRSPEQYF. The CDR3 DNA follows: TGTGCCAGCAGCTACCGGGACAGGTCGCCCGAGCAGTACTTC.

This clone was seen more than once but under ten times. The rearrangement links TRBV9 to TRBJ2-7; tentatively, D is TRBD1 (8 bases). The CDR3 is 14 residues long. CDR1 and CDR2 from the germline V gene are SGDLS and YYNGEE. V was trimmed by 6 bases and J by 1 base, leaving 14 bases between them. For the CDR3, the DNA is TGTGCCAGCAACGAACAGGGGGGGTCCTACGAGCAGTACGTC. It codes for CASNEQGGSYEQYV.

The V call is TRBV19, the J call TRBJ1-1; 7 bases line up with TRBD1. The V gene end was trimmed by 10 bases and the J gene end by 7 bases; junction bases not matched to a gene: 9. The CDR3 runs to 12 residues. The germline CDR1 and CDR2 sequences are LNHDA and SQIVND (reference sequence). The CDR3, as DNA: TGTGCCACCCGGGACAGCGGCCTTGAAGCTTTCTTT. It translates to CATRDSGLEAFF. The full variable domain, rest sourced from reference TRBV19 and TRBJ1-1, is DGGITQSPKYLFRKEGQNVTLSCEQNLNHDAMYWYRQDPGQGLRLIYYSQIVNDFQKGDIAEGYSVSREKKESFPLTVTSAQKNPTAFYLCATRDSGLEAFFGQGTRLTVV.